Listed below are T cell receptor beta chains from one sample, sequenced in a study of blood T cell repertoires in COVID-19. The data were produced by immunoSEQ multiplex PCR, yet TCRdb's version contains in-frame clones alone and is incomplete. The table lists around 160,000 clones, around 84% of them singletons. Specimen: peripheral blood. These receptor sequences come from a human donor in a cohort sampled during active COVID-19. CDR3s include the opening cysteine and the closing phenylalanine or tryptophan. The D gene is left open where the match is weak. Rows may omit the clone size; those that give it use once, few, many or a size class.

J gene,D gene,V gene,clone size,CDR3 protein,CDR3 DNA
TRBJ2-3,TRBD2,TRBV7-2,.,CASSFSGEVGDTQYF,TGTGCCAGCAGCTTTAGCGGGGAGGTTGGAGATACGCAGTATTTT
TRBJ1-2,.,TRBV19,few,CASSRETKFGGYTF,TGTGCCAGTAGTAGGGAGACAAAGTTTGGGGGCTACACCTTC
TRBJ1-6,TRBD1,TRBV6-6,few,CASSYLPGGSPLHF,TGTGCCAGCAGTTACCTCCCAGGGGGTTCACCCCTCCACTTT
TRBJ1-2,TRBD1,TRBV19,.,CASSIDGQGIYGYTF,TGTGCCAGTAGTATAGACGGACAGGGCATCTATGGCTACACCTTC
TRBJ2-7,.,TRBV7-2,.,CASSTRVTYEQYF,TGTGCCAGCAGCACCAGGGTTACCTACGAGCAGTACTTC
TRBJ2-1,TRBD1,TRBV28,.,CASSLRGDRVNEQFF,TGTGCCAGCAGTTTAAGGGGGGACAGGGTCAATGAGCAGTTCTTC
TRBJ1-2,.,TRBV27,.,CASREGGRSSYGYTF,TGTGCCAGCCGGGAGGGAGGGAGGAGTAGCTATGGCTACACCTTC
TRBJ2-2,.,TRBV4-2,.,CASSGGIGAGELFF,TGTGCCAGCAGCGGGGGGATTGGGGCCGGGGAGCTGTTTTTT
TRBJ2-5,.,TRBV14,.,CASSRLGREETQYF,TGTGCCAGCAGCCGTTTAGGCAGGGAAGAGACCCAGTACTTC
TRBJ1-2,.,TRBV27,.,CASSLGRASNYGYTF,TGTGCCAGCAGTTTGGGCAGAGCTTCTAACTATGGCTACACCTTC
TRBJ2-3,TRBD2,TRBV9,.,CASSGGGDTQYF,TGTGCCAGCAGCGGGGGAGGGGATACGCAGTATTTT
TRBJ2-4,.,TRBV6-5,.,CASSYSGAAKNIQYF,TGTGCCAGCAGTTACTCAGGGGCCGCCAAAAACATTCAGTACTTC
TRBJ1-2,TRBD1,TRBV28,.,CASSWGQGNYGYTF,TGTGCCAGCAGTTGGGGACAGGGGAACTATGGCTACACCTTC
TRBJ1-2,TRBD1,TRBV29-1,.,CSVEVRQGQGYYGYTF,TGCAGCGTTGAAGTTCGACAGGGACAGGGGTACTATGGCTACACCTTC
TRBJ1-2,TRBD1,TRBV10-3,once,CAISGGTADRGYTF,TGTGCCATCAGTGGGGGGACAGCAGACAGGGGCTACACCTTC
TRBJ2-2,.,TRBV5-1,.,CACQEGNPAMGELFF,TGCGCCTGCCAGGAGGGTAATCCAGCTATGGGGGAGCTGTTTTTT
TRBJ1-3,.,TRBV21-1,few,CASSNKGQGDSGNTIYF,TGTGCCAGCAGCAATAAAGGGCAGGGGGACTCTGGAAACACCATATATTTT
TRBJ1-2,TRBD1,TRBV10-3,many,CAISESGTGLYGYTF,TGTGCCATCAGTGAGTCAGGGACAGGGTTATATGGCTACACCTTC
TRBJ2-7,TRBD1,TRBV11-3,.,CASSLGFDRGGYEQYF,TGTGCCAGCAGCTTGGGCTTCGACAGGGGAGGCTACGAGCAGTACTTC
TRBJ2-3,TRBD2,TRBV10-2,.,CASSRGLAGRTDTQYF,TGCGCCAGCAGTAGGGGACTAGCGGGGCGCACAGATACGCAGTATTTT
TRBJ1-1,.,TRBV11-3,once,CASSLARGSNTEAFF,TGTGCCAGCAGCTTAGCCAGGGGCTCGAACACTGAAGCTTTCTTT
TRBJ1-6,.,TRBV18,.,CASLAGGNSPLHF,TGTGCCAGCCTCGCGGGGGGGAATTCACCCCTCCACTTT
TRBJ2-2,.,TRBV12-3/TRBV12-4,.,CASSLGADGELFF,TGTGCCAGCAGTTTGGGAGCCGACGGGGAGCTGTTTTTT
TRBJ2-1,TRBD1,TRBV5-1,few,CASSPGQGAYNEQFF,TGCGCCAGCAGCCCGGGACAGGGGGCCTACAATGAGCAGTTCTTC
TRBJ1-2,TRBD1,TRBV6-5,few,CASRPDRAPRGYTF,TGTGCCAGCAGACCGGACAGGGCCCCACGAGGCTACACCTTC
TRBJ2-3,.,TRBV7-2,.,CASRSQTDTQYF,TGTGCCAGCAGATCGCAGACAGATACGCAGTATTTT
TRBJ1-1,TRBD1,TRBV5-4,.,CASSLAGGQPNTEAFF,TGTGCCAGCAGCTTGGCCGGGGGACAGCCGAACACTGAAGCTTTCTTT
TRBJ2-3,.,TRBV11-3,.,CASSPQGRDTQYF,TGTGCCAGCAGCCCTCAGGGAAGGGATACGCAGTATTTT
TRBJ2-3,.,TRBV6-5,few,CASSYVRTTDTQYF,TGTGCCAGCAGTTACGTCAGGACAACAGATACGCAGTATTTT
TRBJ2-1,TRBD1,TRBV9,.,CASSDNPGQGDEQFF,TGTGCCAGCAGCGACAACCCGGGACAGGGGGATGAGCAGTTCTTC
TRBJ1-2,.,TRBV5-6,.,CASSPPGGRSYGYTF,TGTGCCAGCAGCCCCCCGGGGGGTAGAAGCTATGGCTACACCTTC
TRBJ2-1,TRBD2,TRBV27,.,CASSFRLAQEQFF,TGTGCCAGCAGTTTCCGACTAGCCCAGGAGCAGTTCTTC
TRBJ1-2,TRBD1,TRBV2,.,CASTGGYYGYTF,TGTGCCAGCACAGGGGGCTACTATGGCTACACCTTC
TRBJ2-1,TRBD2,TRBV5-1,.,CASSSWAGGDNEQFF,TGCGCCAGCAGCAGCTGGGCGGGGGGCGACAATGAGCAGTTCTTC
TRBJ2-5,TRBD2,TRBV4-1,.,CASSQVSAGGGQETQYF,TGCGCCAGCAGCCAAGTTTCGGCGGGGGGTGGACAAGAGACCCAGTACTTC
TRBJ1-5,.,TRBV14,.,CASSLAPPPSPQHF,TGTGCCAGCAGCTTGGCACCCCCGCCCTCGCCCCAGCATTTT